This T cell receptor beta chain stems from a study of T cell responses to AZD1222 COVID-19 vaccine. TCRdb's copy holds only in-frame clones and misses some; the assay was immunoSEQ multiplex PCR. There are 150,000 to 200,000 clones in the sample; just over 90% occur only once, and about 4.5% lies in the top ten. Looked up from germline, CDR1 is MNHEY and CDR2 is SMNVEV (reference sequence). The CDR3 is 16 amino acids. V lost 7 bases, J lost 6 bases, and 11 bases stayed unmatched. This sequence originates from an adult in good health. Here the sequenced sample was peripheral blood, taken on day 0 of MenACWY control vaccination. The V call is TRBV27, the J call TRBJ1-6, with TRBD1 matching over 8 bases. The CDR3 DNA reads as TGTGCCAGCAATAGCCTTGGACAGGGAATTAATTCACCCCTCCACTTT. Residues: CASNSLGQGINSPLHF.